These 19 T cell receptor beta chains were all obtained from the same sample, sequenced in a study of T cell repertoires in cytomegalovirus infection. MiXCR was run by TCRdb on the reads, yielding one entry per CDR3 protein. This table holds almost 500,000 distinct CDR3 sequences, roughly 12% found once. Sequences were obtained from PBMCs. These receptors came from a human donor in good health (CMV status not recorded). Some clones in this sample may be carry-over from other donors' samples.

The rearrangement links TRBV6-2 or TRBV6-3 to TRBJ2-1; TRBD1 aligns across 9 bases. CDR3 length equals 14 residues. The junction had 3 bases not matched to a gene; V was cut back by 5 bases and J by 4 bases. Germline V gene sequence: CDR1 MNHEY, CDR2 SVGEGT. CDR3 sequence reads: CASSTGGDYNEQFF. CDR3 in DNA: TGTGCCAGCAGTACAGGGGGCGATTACAATGAGCAGTTCTTC.

This clonotype turned up a few times. The genes are TRBV5-1 and TRBJ1-3; TRBD1 might be the D (5 bases). The CDR3 sequence is 16 residues long. Germline V lookup: CDR1 SGHRS, CDR2 YFSETQ. V was cut by 1 base and J by 4 bases, with 15 bases left in between. The DNA for the CDR3 is TGCGCCAGCAGCTTGAGCCAAGGGGTTGGAGGAAACACCATATATTTT. Encoded protein: CASSLSQGVGGNTIYF. The variable domain in full, with the rest retrieved from reference TRBV5-1 and TRBJ1-3, is KAGVTQTPRYLIKTRGQQVTLSCSPISGHRSVSWYQQTPGQGLQFLFEYFSETQRNKGNFPGRFSGRQFSNSRSEMNVSTLELGDSALYLCASSLSQGVGGNTIYFGEGSWLTVV.

This clonotype showed up many times. This sequence joins TRBV24-1 and TRBJ2-1, with a weak D call TRBD2 (6 bases). The CDR3 has 14 amino acids. Germline V CDR1 and CDR2: KGHDR, SFDVKD. Trimming removed 5 bases at V and 9 bases at J, with 16 bases between. The CDR3 sequence: CATSAETSHPEQFF. The DNA for the CDR3 is TGTGCCACCAGTGCTGAGACTAGTCACCCTGAGCAGTTCTTC.

This clonotype was found a few times. The CDR3 nucleotides are TGTGCCAGTAGTCGGCCGGGGTACGGACAAGAGACCCAGTACTTC. This sequence encodes CASSRPGYGQETQYF. The rearrangement joins TRBV19 to TRBJ2-5, with D possibly TRBD2 on 5 matching bases. The germline V gene encodes CDR1 LNHDA and CDR2 SQIVND (reference sequence). V lost 5 bases and J lost 2, with 15 bases in between. This CDR3 is built from 15 residues.

The table lists this clonotype with many counts. The chain carries TRBV6-1 and TRBJ2-1, with D hard to call. The CDR3 extends over 15 amino acids. Trimming stripped 2 bases from V and 3 bases from J, with 11 bases between. The germline V gene has CDR1 MNHNS and CDR2 SASEGT. CDR3 sequence: CASSEIVEIYNEQFF. In DNA, the CDR3 is TGTGCCAGCAGTGAAATCGTCGAGATCTACAATGAGCAGTTCTTC.

This chain connects TRBV29-1 to TRBJ2-2; D is ambiguous. The germline V gene encodes CDR1 SQVTM and CDR2 ANQGSEA. This CDR3 has 11 residues. The V end lost 2 bases, the J end lost 4 bases, and 2 bases lay between the germline ends. CDR3 in DNA: TGCAGCGTTGAATCCACCGGGGAGCTGTTTTTT. Encoded protein: CSVESTGELFF.

This clonotype was recorded many times. J is TRBJ2-3 and V is TRBV7-8; 10 nucleotides match TRBD2. Germline CDR1 SGHVS, CDR2 FQNEAQ. V lost 4 bases, J lost 3 bases, and 4 bases stayed unmatched. The CDR3 is 15 residues long. The CDR3: CASSSRLAGTDTQYF. The CDR3 nucleotides read TGTGCCAGCAGCTCCCGACTAGCGGGTACAGATACGCAGTATTTT. The whole variable domain, remainder taken from reference TRBV7-8 and TRBJ2-3, is GAGVSQSPRYKVAKRGQDVALRCDPISGHVSLFWYQQALGQGPEFLTYFQNEAQLDKSGLPSDRFFAERPEGSVSTLKIQRTQQEDSAVYLCASSSRLAGTDTQYFGPGTRLTVL.

This clonotype was counted ten times or more. The chain uses TRBV20-1 and TRBJ1-3; D may be TRBD1 (6 bases). Germline V gene sequence: CDR1 DFQATT, CDR2 SNEGSKA (reference sequence). This CDR3 is 15 amino acids long. V lost 5 bases, J lost 5 bases, and 19 bases lay in between. The CDR3, as DNA: TGCAGTGCTCGGAAAGGGGGGGAGAGGAGAAACACCATATATTTT. As protein: CSARKGGERRNTIYF.

The chain joins TRBV29-1 to TRBJ1-4, with D possibly TRBD1 on 5 matching bases. CDR1 is SQVTM and CDR2 is ANQGSEA in the germline V gene. Deletions cut 7 bases from V and 8 bases from J, with 11 bases between. This CDR3 has 11 residues. This CDR3 reads CSATGGEKLFF. The CDR3 coding sequence is TGCAGCGCCACCGGGGGAGAAAAACTGTTTTTT.

In its sample, this clonotype was seen many times. V gene TRBV27 combines with J gene TRBJ1-2, with a weak D call TRBD1 (5 bases). There are 17 residues in the CDR3. V was clipped by 2 bases and J by 0 bases, with 16 bases between them. The germline V gene has CDR1 MNHEY and CDR2 SMNVEV (reference sequence). As DNA, the CDR3 is TGTGCCAGCAGTTTAAATCGTCGGCAGGGCGCTAACTATGGCTACACCTTC. It specifies CASSLNRRQGANYGYTF.

This clonotype came up many times. The rearrangement links TRBV6-1 to TRBJ2-1, with 9 bases identical to TRBD1. CDR1 and CDR2 from the germline V gene are MNHNS and SASEGT. The junction had 5 bases not matched to a gene; V was cut back by 1 base and J by 4 bases. This CDR3 region has 16 residues. The CDR3 is CASSEGGTGLYNEQFF. CDR3 sequence (DNA): TGTGCCAGCAGTGAAGGGGGGACAGGGCTTTACAATGAGCAGTTCTTC.

The rearrangement joins TRBV5-6 to TRBJ1-1; D unclear. Trimming stripped 0 bases from V and 0 bases from J, with 12 bases between. Germline V CDR1 and CDR2: SGHDT, YYEEEE. The CDR3 is 16 amino acids. In DNA form, the CDR3 reads TGTGCCAGCAGCTTGGTGGCGGAGGGATTGAACACTGAAGCTTTCTTT. Amino acids: CASSLVAEGLNTEAFF.

This clonotype appeared many times. This rearrangement joins TRBV27 to TRBJ2-5, with D possibly matching TRBD1 (5 bases). Germline V gene data show CDR1 as MNHEY and CDR2 as SMNVEV (reference sequence). V was trimmed by 2 bases and J by 3 bases, leaving 10 bases between them. This CDR3 contains 14 residues. CDR3 nucleotide sequence: TGTGCCAGCAGTTTAGCTGGACAAGAAGAGACCCAGTACTTC. Encoded protein: CASSLAGQEETQYF.

This clonotype appeared many times. The J gene is TRBJ2-7, the V gene TRBV7-2; D call uncertain. Trimming stripped 7 bases from V and 0 bases from J, with 16 bases between. CDR3 length: 15 amino acids. Germline-derived CDR1 and CDR2 are SGHTA and FQGNSA. The DNA for the CDR3 is TGTGCCAGCACGCCGATGGACGGCTACTCCTACGAGCAGTACTTC. Amino acids: CASTPMDGYSYEQYF.

This clonotype has at least ten counts. V gene TRBV14 combines with J gene TRBJ2-3; 13 positions match TRBD2. CDR1 SGHDN and CDR2 FVKESK come from the germline V gene. This CDR3 region has 17 residues. Trimming at V came to 5 bases and at J to 5 bases, leaving 10 bases not matched to a gene. CDR3 coding DNA: TGTGCCAGCAGCGTGGAAAGACTAGCGGGAGGTAGAGATACGCAGTATTTT. Translated, it gives CASSVERLAGGRDTQYF.

This chain connects TRBV11-2 to TRBJ1-3, with a possible D match to TRBD1 (5 bases). The CDR3 spans 15 residues. The germline V gene encodes CDR1 SGHAT and CDR2 FQNNGV. V lost 5 bases, J lost 2 bases, and 13 bases lay in between. As DNA, the CDR3 is TGTGCCAGCAGCCCCAACCAGGGAGCTGGAAACACCATATATTTT. Amino acids: CASSPNQGAGNTIYF.

CDR3 DNA: TGCGCCAGCAGCTCGGACCGGGGTTGGAAGTATTTT. Translated, it gives CASSSDRGWKYF. This sequence joins TRBV5-1 and TRBJ2-3; possible D gene TRBD2, 5 bases. This CDR3 is 12 amino acids long. The ends were cut back, 3 bases at V and 13 bases at J, with 15 bases in the middle. Germline CDR1 SGHRS, CDR2 YFSETQ. The full variable domain, its missing parts supplied by reference TRBV5-1 and TRBJ2-3, is KAGVTQTPRYLIKTRGQQVTLSCSPISGHRSVSWYQQTPGQGLQFLFEYFSETQRNKGNFPGRFSGRQFSNSRSEMNVSTLELGDSALYLCASSSDRGWKYFGPGTRLTVL.

In regard to this clonotype: A much larger clone lies a single base off, so this may be a read error. This chain connects TRBV19 to TRBJ2-6; tentatively, D is TRBD2 (6 bases). Germline assignment: CDR1 LNHDA and CDR2 SQIVND (reference sequence). The CDR3 totals 18 residues. Written as DNA, the CDR3 is TGTGCCAGTAGTATAACACGGGGGAGAGGCTCTGGGGGCAACGTCCTGACTTTC. This gives the protein CASSITRGRGSGGNVLTF.

This clonotype was detected many times. The J gene is TRBJ2-1, the V gene TRBV7-9; 14 positions agree with TRBD2. Germline V gene lookup returns CDR1 SEHNR and CDR2 FQNEAQ (reference sequence). V dropped 5 bases and J dropped 8; count of bases not matched to a gene: 8. This CDR3 has 16 amino acids. The CDR3 DNA reads TGTGCCAGCAGCCTACCTGGGACTAGCGGGAGCTATGAGCAGTTCTTC. It specifies CASSLPGTSGSYEQFF.